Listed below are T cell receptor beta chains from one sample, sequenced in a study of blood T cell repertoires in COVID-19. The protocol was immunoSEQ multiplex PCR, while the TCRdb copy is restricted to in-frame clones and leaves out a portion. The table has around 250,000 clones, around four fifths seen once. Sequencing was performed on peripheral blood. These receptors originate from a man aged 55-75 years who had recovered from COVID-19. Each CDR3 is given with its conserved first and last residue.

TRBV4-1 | CASSPGTSGNTDTQYF
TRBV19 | CASSTDRVTEAFF
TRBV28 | CASRGQGPFLYGYTF
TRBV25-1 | CASSELGRQETQYF
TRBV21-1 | CASSNGGTHHEQFF
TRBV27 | CASSPGQAYTEAFF
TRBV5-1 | CASSYRGTGELFF
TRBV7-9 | CASRPTGSYEQYF
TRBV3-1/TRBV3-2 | CASSQEAGRGSTEAFF
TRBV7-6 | CASSSGGTSSGNTIYF
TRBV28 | CASMMSGMYQETQYF
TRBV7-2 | CASSLVDRTYSPLHF
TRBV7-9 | CATGTGALHSTDTQYF
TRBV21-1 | CASSKVGWRGLYQPQHF
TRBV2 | CASVGGTNEKLFF
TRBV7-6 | CASSLGSGGAPDTQYF
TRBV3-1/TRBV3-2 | CASSQLAEGASYEQYF
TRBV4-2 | CASSQETASNYGYTF
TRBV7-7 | CASSVAGGLKTQYF
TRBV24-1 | CATPNHSTDTQYF
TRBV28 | CASSAFRAGADIQYF